This TCR beta chain was captured by sequencing in a study of cytomegalovirus exposure and HLA in healthy donors. Background on the study: When 350 to 500 donors were genotyped, 81% of them were found to fall in the Caucasian-associated ancestry cluster.

Regarding the study as a whole: Some TCR beta chains (164 of them) were listed as cytomegalovirus-associated.

In regard to this clone: Its antigen is not identified.

The primer mix had 60 Vbeta and 13 Jbeta primers. Here immunoSEQ multiplex PCR was the method, and the copy in TCRdb shows in-frame clones only, minus some. The sample shows around 200,000 clones, roughly 72% of them seen only once. The CDR3 loop spans 18 amino acids. V was clipped by 1 base and J by 5 bases; unmatched bases: 9. In germline, CDR1 is KGHSH, CDR2 LQKENI. The sequenced sample was PBMCs. The genes are TRBV18 and TRBJ2-1, with 12 bases aligning to TRBD2. This sequence was found in a man aged 30 to 45 in good health and CMV-seronegative. CDR3 sequence (DNA): TGTGCCAGCTCACCACAGGGACTAGCGGGCGGTCGTCACAATGAGCAGTTCTTC. Amino acid sequence: CASSPQGLAGGRHNEQFF.